Described below is a single T cell receptor (beta chain) sequence and its context. What antigen it recognizes has not been identified. No qualities accompany the bases; no much larger clone lies one base away. The sample comes from a study of Ad26.COV2.S vaccination and SARS-CoV-2 variants (dated by TCRdb to the early 2020s). The study in broad terms: Sequencing of the TCRbeta repertoire served to evaluate the specificity and breadth of SARS-CoV-2-reactive T cell receptors following Ad26.COV2.S vaccination. A total of around 32 samples were included in the TCR-sequenced set, comprising around 19 Ad26.COV2.S vaccine recipients, 5 placebo recipients and 8 SARS-CoV-2 convalescent individuals. What the authors observed across the whole study: Ad26.COV2.S recipients had higher spike-specific TCR breadth than placebo recipients (P = 0.0014). After vaccination, substantial breadth of spike-specific CD8+ and CD4+ T cell responses was reported. Vaccine and placebo recipients had comparable non-spike TCR breadth, which fits with the vaccine containing only spike. It was noted by the authors that total T cell responses may have been underestimated by the TCR breadth and depth analyses.

The immunoSEQ Assay was used to sequence TCRbeta CDR3 regions. After extraction, genomic DNA underwent amplification by bias-controlled multiplex PCR, followed by high-throughput sequencing. The study's own analysis went as follows. To quantify the absolute abundance of every unique TCRbeta CDR3 region, sequences were collapsed and filtered. T cell fraction was estimated by normalizing TCRbeta template counts to usable DNA, with usable DNA measured through amplification of reference genes found in all nucleated cells. Repertoire TCRs were annotated as SARS-CoV-2-specific when V gene, CDR3 amino acid sequence and J gene were exactly matched to a known reactive TCR set. MIRA supplied the reference SARS-CoV-2 TCR set, which was filtered for enrichment in COVID-19-positive ImmuneCODE repertoires so that public or cross-reactive TCRs were removed. Based on the MIRA antigens, annotated TCRs were further analysed at the level of specific ORF or position within ORF. Breadth was defined as the number of annotated unique rearrangements divided by the total number of unique productive rearrangements, and depth was defined as the summed frequency of the annotated unique rearrangements. Group comparisons of TCR breadth used two-sided Wilcoxon rank-sum tests. TCRdb re-hosts the immuneACCESS table, in-frame sequences only. Its copies lack some clones; in the studies checked, an unresolved V gene accounts for under half of them, and the cause for the rest is not known. The V and J calls and the clone size are those of that table, but D and trimming were determined from the DNA. The table for this sample lists approximately 400,000 clones; just over 90% of them were counted only once. Of the sample, 3.9% is held by the ten largest clones.

The germline V gene supplies CDR1 SGHTA and CDR2 FQGNSA. Measured from the cysteine to the phenylalanine, the CDR3 is 15 residues long. Only the CDR3 portion is preserved as DNA: 45 bases, with reading frame beginning at the first base. V ends up 3 bases short and J 0 bases short, with an unmatched junction base count of 4. The time point label, read with the paper, signifies: individuals recovered from natural SARS-CoV-2 infection. The material sequenced was peripheral blood, taken after recovery from COVID-19. The TCR originated in a human donor who had recovered from COVID-19. The chain couples TRBV7-2 to TRBJ1-1; 7 middle bases align to TRBD1. The sequence in DNA is TGTGCCAGCAGCTTTCAGGGGGACATGAACACTGAAGCTTTCTTT. Protein translation: CASSFQGDMNTEAFF.